This note documents a single TCR beta chain sequence. The antigen is unknown. The record originates from a study of cytomegalovirus exposure and HLA in healthy donors. Study-wide findings and caveats: In an earlier analysis, in 620 or so donors, most V segments appeared productive either ~87% or ~30% of the time. HLA alleles showed associations with some 17,000 TCR beta sequences in a later analysis, at a 0.05 false discovery rate.

PCR used 60 Vbeta primers and 13 Jbeta primers. Sequencing used immunoSEQ multiplex PCR; TCRdb keeps in-frame clones, though not all of them. The sample holds roughly 260,000 clones; about 83% are singletons and the top ten take roughly 2%. The source material was PBMCs. The source of this sequence is a woman aged 40 to 49 in good health and CMV-seropositive.

The CDR3: CASSLAPGDEQFF. The CDR3 coding sequence is TGCGCCAGCAGCCTGGCTCCGGGGGATGAGCAGTTCTTC. The chain couples TRBV4-3 to TRBJ2-1, with D perhaps TRBD2 (6 bases). CDR3 size: 13 residues. Germline-derived CDR1 and CDR2 are LGHNA and YSLEER. V was clipped by 4 bases and J by 8 bases, with 12 bases between them.